These 7 T cell receptor beta chains came from one sample sequenced in a study of patients and donors after allogeneic stem cell transplantation. Using its own MiXCR run on the RT-PCR reads, TCRdb lists one record per CDR3 protein. The data hold almost 20,000 distinct CDR3 sequences, with 4.9% observed a single time. The sequencing sample was made of blood, either unsorted or a sorted T cell fraction (not recorded which). These receptor sequences come from a human donor who was either an allogeneic HSCT recipient or a stem cell or donor lymphocyte infusion donor (not recorded which). It is not recorded whose cells these are; they may come from a transplant donor.

This clonotype was counted many times. The chain recombines TRBV7-8 with TRBJ2-2; 8 bases line up with TRBD1. The CDR3 extends over 16 amino acids. Germline CDR1 and CDR2: SGHVS and FQNEAQ. J was trimmed by 3 bases and V by 6 bases; bases with no gene match: 9. For the CDR3, the DNA is TGTGCCAGCAGGCAGGACAGGGAAGTATACACCGGGGAGCTGTTTTTT. Protein sequence: CASRQDREVYTGELFF.

The chain carries TRBV6-5 and TRBJ2-5; D is perhaps TRBD2 (5 bases). The germline gives CDR1 MNHEY, CDR2 SVGAGI. V dropped 4 bases and J dropped 5 bases, with 14 bases sitting between them. There are 14 residues in the CDR3. CDR3 bases: TGTGCCAGCAGTTTCACCGGGGAGTTTGAGACCCAGTACTTC. Protein product: CASSFTGEFETQYF.

This clonotype was counted ten times or more. The chain carries TRBV28 and TRBJ2-1; maybe TRBD1 (5 bases). The V and J ends lost 6 bases and 3 bases respectively, with 9 bases between them. The CDR3 has 13 residues. Germline V gene data show CDR1 as MDHEN and CDR2 as SYDVKM. The CDR3 nucleotides read TGTGCCAGCAGGTCCACAGGCTACAATGAGCAGTTCTTC. Protein sequence: CASRSTGYNEQFF.

This clonotype was recorded a few times. The chain combines TRBV20-1 with TRBJ2-5; 11 bases agree with TRBD2. Germline loops: CDR1 DFQATT, CDR2 SNEGSKA (reference sequence). The junction had 8 bases not matched to a gene; V was cut back by 7 bases and J by 7 bases. This CDR3 is 13 amino acids long. CDR3 DNA sequence: TGCAGTGGTCGTAGCGGGGGGGCTGGGACCCAGTACTTC. It specifies CSGRSGGAGTQYF.

This clonotype has at least ten counts. The chain carries TRBV9 and TRBJ1-5; TRBD1 aligns across 7 bases. V was clipped by 0 bases and J by 7 bases; unmatched bases: 4. The V gene's germline CDR1 is SGDLS and CDR2 YYNGEE. The CDR3 length is 14 residues. CDR3 loop: CASSVEGGRQPQHF. The CDR3 DNA sequence: TGTGCCAGCAGCGTAGAAGGGGGCAGACAGCCCCAGCATTTT.

This clonotype was seen ten or more times. The CDR3 protein is CASSFSRRQFF. In DNA, the CDR3 is TGTGCCAGCAGTTTTTCTCGACGGCAGTTCTTC. J is TRBJ2-1 and V is TRBV28; the D is unclear. Looked up from germline, CDR1 is MDHEN and CDR2 is SYDVKM. This CDR3 has 11 residues. The V end lost 3 bases, the J end lost 12 bases, and 9 bases lay between the germline ends.

This clonotype was seen only a few times. The V call is TRBV24-1, the J call TRBJ1-5, with TRBD1 matching 8 bases. The trim removed 11 bases at V and 0 bases at J, leaving 20 bases unmatched. The germline CDR1 and CDR2 sequences are KGHDR and SFDVKD. This CDR3 comprises 19 residues. In nucleotides, the CDR3 is TGTGCCAGTAACGGGGACAGGAACACAAAAGACTATAGCAATCAGCCCCAGCATTTT. Its protein is CASNGDRNTKDYSNQPQHF.